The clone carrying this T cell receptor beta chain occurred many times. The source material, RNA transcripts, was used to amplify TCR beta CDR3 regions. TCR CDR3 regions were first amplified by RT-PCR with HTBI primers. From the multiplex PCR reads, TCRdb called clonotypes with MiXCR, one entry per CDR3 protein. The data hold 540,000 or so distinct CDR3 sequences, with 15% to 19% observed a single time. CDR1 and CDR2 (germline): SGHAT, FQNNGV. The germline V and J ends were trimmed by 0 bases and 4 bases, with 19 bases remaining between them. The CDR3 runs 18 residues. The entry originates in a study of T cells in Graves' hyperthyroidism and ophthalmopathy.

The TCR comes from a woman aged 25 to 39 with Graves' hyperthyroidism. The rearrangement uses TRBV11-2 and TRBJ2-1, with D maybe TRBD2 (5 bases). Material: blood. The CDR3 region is CASSLERGLAAAYNEQFF. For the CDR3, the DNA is TGTGCCAGCAGCTTAGAGCGTGGGCTAGCTGCAGCATACAATGAGCAGTTCTTC.